The 14 T cell receptor beta chains given below trace back to one sample, sequenced in a study of blood T cell repertoires in COVID-19. Measured with immunoSEQ multiplex PCR; TCRdb has only the in-frame clones, and not every one. The repertoire holds nearly 350,000 clones, with about 90% as singletons. Sequencing was carried out using PBMCs or T cells enriched from blood (not recorded which). These receptors were taken from a woman in her 30s who had recovered from COVID-19.

The J gene is TRBJ1-2, the V gene TRBV6-2 or TRBV6-3; 7 bases align to TRBD1. There are 16 residues in the CDR3. V gave up 4 bases and J gave up 4 bases; unmatched junction bases: 12. Germline V gives CDR1 MNHEY, CDR2 SVGEGT. The CDR3 bases are TGTGCCAGCAGTTTAACAGGGGCCACGCAAGCCTATGGCTACACCTTC. This sequence encodes CASSLTGATQAYGYTF.

The chain links TRBV19 to TRBJ2-1; D is unresolved. Germline lookup yields CDR1 LNHDA and CDR2 SQIVND (reference sequence). The CDR3 has 14 amino acids. Trimming removed 4 bases from V and 3 bases from J, with 10 bases in between. CDR3 nucleotide sequence: TGTGCCAGTAGTAGTCAACTTCTCTACAATGAGCAGTTCTTC. Translating it yields CASSSQLLYNEQFF.

The V and J genes are TRBV5-5 and TRBJ2-2; 10 positions agree with TRBD1. CDR3 size: 17 residues. The germline CDR1 and CDR2 sequences are SGHKS and YYEKEE (reference sequence). The junction had 13 bases not matched to a gene; V was cut back by 4 bases and J by 7 bases. The CDR3 sequence: CASSPFQTGGADGELFF. The CDR3 DNA reads as TGTGCCAGCAGCCCCTTCCAGACAGGGGGCGCTGACGGGGAGCTGTTTTTT.

The gene calls are TRBV23-1 and TRBJ2-5, with TRBD1 as a possible D gene (6 bases). TRBV23-1 is marked as an open reading frame, function uncertain. The CDR3 totals 18 residues. The ends were cut back, 9 bases at V and 1 base at J, with 27 bases in the middle. CDR3 sequence reads: CASPLRGHRVGVQETQYF. The CDR3, as DNA: TGCGCCAGTCCACTCCGGGGACATCGGGTCGGGGTCCAAGAGACCCAGTACTTC.

The rearrangement joins TRBV5-1 to TRBJ2-7, with D possibly being TRBD1 (6 bases). Germline V gene data show CDR1 as SGHRS and CDR2 as YFSETQ. Between the trimmed V and J ends, which lost 0 bases and 2 bases, there was a span of 18 bases. The CDR3 contains 17 residues. The CDR3 protein is CASSLAIGGPGAYEQYF. The CDR3 DNA follows: TGCGCCAGCAGCTTGGCGATTGGCGGTCCAGGGGCCTACGAGCAGTACTTC.

J is TRBJ2-3 and V is TRBV19; TRBD2 matches at 7 bases. The CDR3 is 18 amino acids. With V trimmed by 3 bases and J by 0 bases, 12 bases remained unmatched. Looked up from germline, CDR1 is LNHDA and CDR2 is SQIVND (reference sequence). CDR3 DNA sequence: TGTGCCAGTAGTATTTCGTGGGATCTAGCGGCTAGCACAGATACGCAGTATTTT. Residues: CASSISWDLAASTDTQYF.

This chain uses TRBV28 with TRBJ2-5; D remains unclear. This CDR3 spans 11 amino acids. The ends were cut back, 6 bases at V and 5 bases at J, with 7 bases in the middle. Germline V gene sequence: CDR1 MDHEN, CDR2 SYDVKM. CDR3 in DNA: TGTGCCAGCAGGTACGAGGAGACCCAGTACTTC. This codes for CASRYEETQYF.

The chain employs TRBV27 and TRBJ1-5, with 8 bases identical to TRBD1. J gave up 0 bases and V 5 bases, and 12 bases lay outside the gene matches. The CDR3 length is 18 residues. Germline V gives CDR1 MNHEY, CDR2 SMNVEV (reference sequence). This CDR3 reads CASSNFGQGVYSNQPQHF. DNA for the CDR3: TGTGCCAGCAGTAACTTTGGACAGGGCGTGTATAGCAATCAGCCCCAGCATTTT.

The chain joins TRBV7-6 to TRBJ2-5, with TRBD1 identical over 7 bases. The length of the CDR3 is 13 residues. V trimming: 5 bases; J trimming: 5 bases; junction bases outside the gene matches: 5. From germline, CDR1 is SGHVS and CDR2 FNYEAQ. CDR3 coding DNA: TGTGCCAGCAGCACAGGGGAAAGGGAGACCCAGTACTTC. It translates to CASSTGERETQYF.

This chain connects TRBV7-8 to TRBJ2-7; 8 bases map to TRBD2. Trimming cost V 0 bases and J 3 bases; bases outside gene matches: 4. Germline CDR1 and CDR2: SGHVS and FQNEAQ. This CDR3 is 15 amino acids long. This CDR3 is CASSLAASGYYEQYF. The CDR3, as DNA: TGTGCCAGCAGCTTAGCGGCTAGCGGGTACTACGAGCAGTACTTC.

This rearrangement joins TRBV20-1 to TRBJ1-4, with a possible D match to TRBD1 (5 bases). Between the trimmed V and J ends, which lost 3 bases and 0 bases, there was a span of 8 bases. The CDR3 consists of 14 residues. Germline CDR1 is DFQATT and CDR2 is SNEGSKA (reference sequence). Here the CDR3 DNA reads TGCAGTGCTAGTGGGGGAGCAACTAATGAAAAACTGTTTTTT. Translating it yields CSASGGATNEKLFF.

The rearrangement joins TRBV5-4 to TRBJ2-7, with D perhaps TRBD2 (6 bases). Germline CDR1 SGHNT, CDR2 YYREEE (reference sequence). The V and J ends lost 4 bases and 7 bases respectively, with 21 bases between them. This CDR3 is built from 15 residues. In nucleotides, the CDR3 is TGTGCCAGCAGCGAATCGACAAAATTTGGGGGGGAGCAGTACTTC. Residues: CASSESTKFGGEQYF.

This clone has a handful of counts. The genes are TRBV10-3 and TRBJ1-2; 7 nucleotides align to TRBD1. From germline, CDR1 is ENHRY and CDR2 SYGVKD. The CDR3 runs 15 residues. Trimming cost V 4 bases and J 5 bases; bases outside gene matches: 10. The CDR3 sequence is CAISASYRGNYGYTF. The DNA of the CDR3 is TGTGCCATCAGTGCCTCTTACAGGGGAAATTATGGCTACACCTTC.

The chain recombines TRBV19 with TRBJ2-1; a weak D match, TRBD2 (6 bases). V was clipped by 3 bases and J by 0 bases, with 21 bases between them. The CDR3 contains 19 residues. Germline values: CDR1 LNHDA, CDR2 SQIVND (reference sequence). CDR3 sequence: CASSINRVSGGLSYNEQFF. CDR3 bases: TGTGCCAGTAGTATTAATCGGGTTAGCGGCGGCCTCTCCTACAATGAGCAGTTCTTC.